This passage covers 18 T cell receptor beta chains from one sample sequenced in a study of T cell responses to AZD1222 COVID-19 vaccine. Method: immunoSEQ multiplex PCR; TCRdb's copy keeps in-frame clones and lacks some. The sample includes 75,000 to 90,000 clones, approximately 83% seen only once; the top ten take 9.5% to 13%. Here the sequenced sample was peripheral blood, taken 28 days after the second AZD1222 dose. Receptor source: an adult who received the AZD1222 COVID-19 vaccine.

This chain joins TRBV5-1 and TRBJ1-1, with D perhaps matching TRBD1 (5 bases). Germline CDR1 SGHRS, CDR2 YFSETQ. This CDR3 contains 16 residues. Trimming cost V 0 bases and J 0 bases, with 12 bases left between them. The CDR3 loop reads CASSLEGRAMNTEAFF. The CDR3 DNA sequence: TGCGCCAGCAGCTTGGAGGGCAGGGCTATGAACACTGAAGCTTTCTTT.

The rearrangement joins TRBV5-6 to TRBJ1-3; D gene unclear. The V end was cut by 4 bases, the J end by 4 bases, with 3 bases between. Per germline, CDR1 SGHDT and CDR2 YYEEEE. This CDR3 contains 11 residues. The CDR3 sequence is CASSTGNTIYF. The CDR3 DNA reads as TGTGCCAGCAGCACGGGAAACACCATATATTTT.

Turning to this clone: It is unclear where the CDR3 begins or ends on the DNA, so no DNA is shown, and the CDR3 is as TCRdb lists it. The gene calls are TRBV7-2 and TRBJ1-1. The germline gives CDR1 SGHTA, CDR2 FQGNSA. The CDR3 comprises 12 residues, both ends counted. CDR3 in amino acids: CASSFRGREAFF.

The chain employs TRBV5-1 and TRBJ1-1, with a tentative D call TRBD1 (6 bases). The CDR3 has 13 amino acids. The germline V gene encodes CDR1 SGHRS and CDR2 YFSETQ. V lost 5 bases and J lost 5, with 13 bases in between. The CDR3 region has the DNA TGCGCCAGCAGTTCTACAGGGCGGACTGAAGCTTTCTTT. It is translated as CASSSTGRTEAFF.

The chain joins TRBV6-5 to TRBJ1-3; D not certain. V lost 2 bases and J lost 1, with 12 bases in between. This CDR3 contains 16 residues. CDR1 and CDR2 from the germline V gene are MNHEY and SVGAGI. The CDR3 region is CASSYKGLGSGNTIYF. As DNA, the CDR3 is TGTGCCAGCAGTTACAAAGGACTGGGATCTGGAAACACCATATATTTT.

The chain links TRBV3-1 (or the pseudogene TRBV3-2) to TRBJ2-1; TRBD1 agrees at 9 bases. Germline CDR1 and CDR2: LGHDT and YNNKEL (reference sequence). V was clipped by 1 base and J by 2 bases; unmatched bases: 0. The CDR3 totals 15 residues. The chain's CDR3 is CASSQGTGAYNEQFF. In DNA, the CDR3 is TGTGCCAGCAGCCAAGGGACAGGGGCCTACAATGAGCAGTTCTTC.

The chain uses TRBV6-5 and TRBJ2-1; perhaps D is TRBD1 or TRBD2 (5 bases each). The CDR3 extends over 15 amino acids. Trimming took 5 bases from V and 2 from J, leaving 13 bases between them. Germline CDR1 is MNHEY and CDR2 is SVGAGI. CDR3 loop: CASSLQPGPYNEQFF. The DNA for the CDR3 is TGTGCCAGCAGTCTGCAGCCGGGACCCTACAATGAGCAGTTCTTC.

The chain links TRBV7-2 to TRBJ1-2, with 7 bases aligning to TRBD1. V shed 4 bases and J 1 base; nucleotides not matched to a gene: 12. The CDR3 length is 17 residues. Germline CDR1 and CDR2: SGHTA and FQGNSA. The CDR3 loop reads CASSWRTGQDSNYGYTF. Written as DNA, the CDR3 is TGTGCCAGCAGCTGGAGGACAGGACAGGACAGTAACTATGGCTACACCTTC. Combining the CDR3 with reference TRBV7-2 and TRBJ1-2 gives the whole variable domain GAGVSQSPSNKVTEKGKDVELRCDPISGHTALYWYRQSLGQGLEFLIYFQGNSAPDKSGLPSDRFSAERTGGSVSTLTIQRTQQEDSAVYLCASSWRTGQDSNYGYTFGSGTRLTVV.

The chain carries TRBV19 and TRBJ1-5; tentatively, D is TRBD1 (6 bases). Trimming removed 9 bases at V and 6 bases at J, with 21 bases between. This CDR3 region has 15 residues. Germline values: CDR1 LNHDA, CDR2 SQIVND (reference sequence). CDR3 in DNA: TGTGCCAGCGCCCCTGACAGGCTGGGGAGTCAGCCCCAGCATTTT. Translated: CASAPDRLGSQPQHF.

This chain links TRBV29-1 with TRBJ1-1; D is unresolved. The CDR3 contains 13 residues. Germline CDR1 is SQVTM and CDR2 is ANQGSEA. The germline V and J ends were trimmed by 5 bases and 0 bases, with 10 bases remaining between them. The CDR3 reads CSVYRTMNTEAFF. CDR3 sequence (DNA): TGCAGCGTTTATCGGACCATGAACACTGAAGCTTTCTTT.

This clone appeared once. The rearrangement uses TRBV5-5 and TRBJ1-1; no clear D gene. Between the trimmed V and J ends, which lost 1 base and 1 base, there was a span of 5 bases. The length of the CDR3 is 13 residues. CDR1 and CDR2 (germline): SGHKS, YYEKEE (reference sequence). The CDR3 DNA is TGTGCCAGCAGCTTGTTCGCGAACACTGAAGCTTTCTTT. Amino acid sequence: CASSLFANTEAFF. Variable domain in full (rest from reference TRBV5-5 and TRBJ1-1): DAGVTQSPTHLIKTRGQQVTLRCSPISGHKSVSWYQQVLGQGPQFIFQYYEKEERGRGNFPDRFSARQFPNYSSELNVNALLLGDSALYLCASSLFANTEAFFGQGTRLTVV.

The chain combines TRBV5-1 with TRBJ2-5; D gene ambiguous. V gave up 1 base and J gave up 2 bases, with 3 bases separating them. Germline-derived CDR1 and CDR2 are SGHRS and YFSETQ. The CDR3 spans 12 residues. This CDR3 is CASSLSQETQYF. The DNA of the CDR3 is TGCGCCAGCAGCTTGTCACAAGAGACCCAGTACTTC. Full variable domain (outside the CDR3, taken from reference TRBV5-1 and TRBJ2-5): KAGVTQTPRYLIKTRGQQVTLSCSPISGHRSVSWYQQTPGQGLQFLFEYFSETQRNKGNFPGRFSGRQFSNSRSEMNVSTLELGDSALYLCASSLSQETQYFGPGTRLLVL.

This chain joins TRBV10-3 and TRBJ2-7; 10 nucleotides match TRBD2. The CDR3 runs to 15 residues. Germline CDR1 and CDR2: ENHRY and SYGVKD. The J segment lost 0 bases and the V segment lost 10 bases, leaving 9 bases of the junction unmatched. The CDR3 spells CATARSSGSSYEQYF. CDR3 DNA sequence: TGTGCCACGGCCCGATCTAGCGGGAGCTCCTACGAGCAGTACTTC.

This clone came up once. This chain links TRBV3-1 (or the pseudogene TRBV3-2) with TRBJ1-6; D unclear. Germline CDR1 reads LGHDT; CDR2 reads YNNKEL (reference sequence). Trimming left V 0 bases short and J 7 bases short, with 10 bases between. This CDR3 spans 15 amino acids. In DNA form, the CDR3 reads TGTGCCAGCAGCCAAGATCCCAAAACCAATTCACCCCTCCACTTT. This codes for CASSQDPKTNSPLHF.

The chain has TRBV12-3 or TRBV12-4 and TRBJ2-7; a possible D gene is TRBD1 (6 bases). Trimming took 5 bases from V and 6 from J, leaving 14 bases between them. The CDR3 totals 13 residues. The CDR3 spells CASSLGQGPEQYF. CDR3 sequence (DNA): TGTGCCAGCAGTCTAGGTCAGGGGCCCGAGCAGTACTTC.

The genes are TRBV5-4 and TRBJ1-1; D remains ambiguous. CDR1 SGHNT and CDR2 YYREEE come from the germline V gene (reference sequence). The CDR3 totals 15 residues. Trimming left V 1 base short and J 1 base short, with 11 bases between. The chain's CDR3 is CASSLRQAPNTEAFF. The DNA for the CDR3 is TGTGCCAGCAGCTTGCGGCAGGCACCGAACACTGAAGCTTTCTTT.

This chain connects TRBV10-2 to TRBJ1-2, with D hard to call. The CDR3 loop spans 13 amino acids. Germline values: CDR1 WSHSY, CDR2 SAAADI. Trimming removed 10 bases from V and 7 bases from J, with 19 bases in between. The chain's CDR3 is CATTMGPDLGYTF. Written as DNA, the CDR3 is TGCGCCACCACAATGGGTCCCGACCTTGGCTACACCTTC.

V gene TRBV5-4 combines with J gene TRBJ2-1, with 10 bases lining up with TRBD2. V gave up 5 bases and J gave up 3 bases; unmatched junction bases: 8. The CDR3 runs to 16 residues. Germline V gives CDR1 SGHNT, CDR2 YYREEE (reference sequence). Written as DNA, the CDR3 is TGTGCCAGCAGGGCGGGGACTAGCGAAAGCTACAATGAGCAGTTCTTC. Its translation: CASRAGTSESYNEQFF.